This TCR beta chain was obtained from a study of blood T cell repertoires in COVID-19. Across the study: Samples taken during acute and convalescent COVID-19 were collected in the United States, Italy and Spain. Sample material is recorded as cDNA or gDNA derived from T cells, B-cell-depleted T cells, or PBMCs.

Unmatched junction bases numbered 6, after V lost 5 bases and J lost 4 bases. Per the germline V gene, CDR1 is SEHNR and CDR2 is FQNEAQ (reference sequence). The CDR3 has 15 residues. Source study methods: Researchers report that nucleated cell counts were estimated from reference gene primer amplification. Generated by immunoSEQ multiplex PCR, the TCRdb table keeps only in-frame clones and is missing some. V and J calls and clone size are as listed in that table; D and trimming were resolved from the DNA. The sample lists roughly 280,000 clones; approximately 89% were seen once. The receptor comes from a man in his forties with active or convalescent COVID-19. The chain joins TRBV7-9 to TRBJ2-5; 11 bases match TRBD2. The sequencing sample was made of peripheral blood. This CDR3 reads CASSGSGGAGETQYF. The CDR3 DNA follows: TGTGCCAGCAGCGGTAGCGGGGGGGCTGGAGAGACCCAGTACTTC.